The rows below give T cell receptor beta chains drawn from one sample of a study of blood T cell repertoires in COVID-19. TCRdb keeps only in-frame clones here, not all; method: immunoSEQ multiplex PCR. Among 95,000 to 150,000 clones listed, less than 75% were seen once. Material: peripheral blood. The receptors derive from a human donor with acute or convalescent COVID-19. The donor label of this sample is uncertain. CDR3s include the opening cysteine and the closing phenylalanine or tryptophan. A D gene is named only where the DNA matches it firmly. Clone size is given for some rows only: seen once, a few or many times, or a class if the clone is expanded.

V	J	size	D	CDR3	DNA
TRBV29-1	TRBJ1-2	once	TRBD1	CSGGTGGGGYTF	TGCAGCGGCGGGACAGGGGGCGGAGGCTACACCTTC
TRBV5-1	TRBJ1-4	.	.	CASSPGERGEKLFF	TGCGCCAGCAGCCCGGGGGAGAGGGGCGAAAAACTGTTTTTT
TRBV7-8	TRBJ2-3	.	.	CASSLVSGDSTDTQYF	TGTGCCAGCAGCTTAGTTTCGGGGGACAGCACAGATACGCAGTATTTT
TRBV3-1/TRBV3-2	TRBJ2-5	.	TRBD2	CASSQPPLAGGRETQYF	TGTGCCAGCAGCCAACCGCCTCTAGCGGGGGGGCGGGAGACCCAGTACTTC
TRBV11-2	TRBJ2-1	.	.	CASSLEAGNEQFF	TGTGCCAGCAGCTTAGAGGCGGGTAATGAGCAGTTCTTC
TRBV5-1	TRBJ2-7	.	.	CASSLAGGGYEQYF	TGCGCCAGCAGCTTGGCAGGGGGAGGCTACGAGCAGTACTTC
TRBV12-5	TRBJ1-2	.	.	CASGLVALRGGNGYTF	TGTGCTAGTGGTTTGGTAGCCCTACGGGGAGGGAATGGCTACACCTTC
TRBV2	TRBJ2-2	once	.	CASRRSQVTGELFF	TGTGCCAGCAGACGTTCCCAGGTCACCGGGGAGCTGTTTTTT
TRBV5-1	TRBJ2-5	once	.	CASSLVALQETQYF	TGCGCCAGCAGCTTGGTAGCCCTCCAAGAGACCCAGTACTTC
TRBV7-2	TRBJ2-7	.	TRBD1	CASSPWLDRGGEQYF	TGTGCCAGCAGCCCATGGCTCGACAGGGGGGGCGAGCAGTACTTC
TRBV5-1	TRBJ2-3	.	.	CASSTGDLDADTQYF	TGCGCCAGCTCAACTGGGGACTTAGACGCAGATACGCAGTATTTT
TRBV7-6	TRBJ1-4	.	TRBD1	CASSPQTGDAGKLFF	TGTGCCAGCAGCCCGCAAACAGGGGACGCCGGTAAACTGTTTTTT
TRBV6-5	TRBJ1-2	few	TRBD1	CASSYSGTEKKYGYTF	TGTGCCAGCAGTTACTCCGGGACAGAGAAAAAATATGGCTACACCTTC
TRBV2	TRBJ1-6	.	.	CASILNGQPNSPLHF	TGTGCCAGCATCCTAAATGGACAGCCTAATTCACCCCTCCACTTT
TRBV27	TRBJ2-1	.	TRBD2	CASSFGSSGDLGEQFF	TGTGCCAGCAGTTTCGGGTCTAGCGGGGACCTCGGTGAGCAGTTCTTC
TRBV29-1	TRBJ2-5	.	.	CSVVTGGETQYF	TGCAGCGTTGTTACCGGAGGGGAGACCCAGTACTTC
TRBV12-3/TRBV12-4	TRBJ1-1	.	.	CASRIRRGAEAFF	TGTGCCAGCAGAATCCGGAGGGGCGCTGAAGCTTTCTTT
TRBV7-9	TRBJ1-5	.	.	CASSSGGSNQPQHF	TGTGCCAGCAGTAGTGGGGGGAGCAATCAGCCCCAGCATTTT
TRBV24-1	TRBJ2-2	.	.	CATSGRLGAPGTGELFF	TGTGCCACCAGTGGCCGCCTAGGGGCCCCGGGCACCGGGGAGCTGTTTTTT
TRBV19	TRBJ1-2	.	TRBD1	CASSPPGDRAVYGYTF	TGTGCCAGTAGTCCACCAGGGGACAGGGCAGTATATGGCTACACCTTC
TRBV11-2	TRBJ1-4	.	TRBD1	CASSSVDRALEKLFF	TGTGCCAGCAGCTCCGTGGACAGGGCTTTAGAAAAACTGTTTTTT
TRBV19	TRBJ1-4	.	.	CASSPTGDNEKLFF	TGTGCCAGTAGCCCGACAGGAGATAATGAAAAACTGTTTTTT
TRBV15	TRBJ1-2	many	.	CATRGGNYGYTF	TGTGCCACCAGAGGAGGGAACTATGGCTACACCTTC
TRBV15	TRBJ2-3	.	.	CATSREEFGGGPSTDTQYF	TGTGCCACCAGCAGAGAAGAATTCGGGGGAGGACCTAGCACAGATACGCAGTATTTT
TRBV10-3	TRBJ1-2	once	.	CAIKPGQSVVYGYTF	TGTGCCATCAAACCTGGCCAGAGCGTGGTCTATGGCTACACCTTC
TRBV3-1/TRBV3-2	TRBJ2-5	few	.	CASSPKFPGKETQYF	TGTGCCAGCAGCCCGAAATTCCCAGGGAAAGAGACCCAGTACTTC
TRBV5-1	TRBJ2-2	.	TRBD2	CASSWGLANTGELFF	TGCGCCAGCAGCTGGGGACTAGCGAACACCGGGGAGCTGTTTTTT
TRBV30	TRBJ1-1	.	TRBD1	CAWGQGVNTEAFF	TGTGCCTGGGGGCAGGGGGTGAACACTGAAGCTTTCTTT
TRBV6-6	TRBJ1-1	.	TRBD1	CASSLTGGTNTEAFF	TGTGCCAGCAGTTTGACAGGGGGTACCAACACTGAAGCTTTCTTT
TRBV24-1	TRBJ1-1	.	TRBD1	CATRRTGGETEAFF	TGTGCCACCAGGAGGACAGGGGGTGAGACTGAAGCTTTCTTT